This TCR beta chain stems from a study of blood T cell repertoires in COVID-19. In the study overall: The United States, Italy and Spain provided the acute and convalescent COVID-19 samples. In each case, the material was cDNA or gDNA derived from T cells, B-cell-depleted T cells, or PBMCs.

Authors' methods: The assay estimated nucleated cells by amplifying reference gene primers. Profiled with immunoSEQ multiplex PCR; TCRdb holds only in-frame clones, not every one. Clone size and the V and J calls come from that table; the DNA yielded D and trimming. The sample consists of about 490,000 clones, approximately 83% of them appearing once. Germline CDR1 MNHEY, CDR2 SVGAGI. J lost 8 bases, V lost 6 bases, and 10 bases had no gene match. The CDR3 is 14 residues long. The chain uses TRBV6-5 and TRBJ1-2, with 9 bases matching TRBD1. The sample was peripheral blood. This sequence originates from a human donor in a cohort sampled during active COVID-19. Here the CDR3 DNA reads TGTGCCAGCAGCGAGGCGGGACAGGGCCTCGGCTACACCTTC. This translates into CASSEAGQGLGYTF.